The source of this T cell receptor beta chain is a study of T cells in Graves' hyperthyroidism and ophthalmopathy. Study outcomes and limitations: Model-based prediction identified ophthalmopathy a median around seven months prior to its onset.

In this sample, this clonotype turned up a few times. Antigen: not known. The investigators amplified TCR beta CDR3 regions from RNA transcripts. With the HTBI primer set, the TCR CDR3 went through a first round of RT-PCR. TCRdb analysed the multiplex PCR reads with MiXCR anew, one entry per CDR3 protein. The repertoire holds approximately 430,000 distinct CDR3 sequences, with less than 20% as singletons. Trimming at V came to 5 bases and at J to 4 bases, leaving 2 bases not matched to a gene. From germline, CDR1 is KGHDR and CDR2 SFDVKD. The CDR3 length is 16 residues. V usage is TRBV24-1 and J usage is TRBJ2-1, with TRBD2 identical over 15 bases. The TCR comes from a woman younger than 30 with Graves' hyperthyroidism. Sequencing used blood. The CDR3 loop reads CATSGTSGGVYNEQFF. The CDR3 DNA sequence: TGTGCCACCAGTGGGACTAGCGGGGGGGTGTACAATGAGCAGTTCTTC.